These T cell receptor beta chains were read from a single sample in a study of blood T cells in healthy people across ages. TCRdb analysed the 5' RACE reads with MiXCR anew, one entry per CDR3 protein. The table lists about 1,500,000 distinct CDR3 sequences, 28% of them singletons. Input material: blood. Receptors originate from a woman younger than 45 in good health. The CDR3 runs from the conserved cysteine through the conserved F or W. D genes are given only for firm matches. Some rows have no size entry. The others give once, few or many, or a class for an expanded clone.

j_call | v_call | clone_size | d_call | cdr3_nt | cdr3_aa
TRBJ2-1 | TRBV24-1 | - | TRBD2 | TGTGCCACCAGTGATACAGGGAGCCGACTAGCGGGTAGTGAGCAGTTCTTC | CATSDTGSRLAGSEQFF
TRBJ2-3 | TRBV21-1 | - | - | TGTGCCAGCAGCAACTGGGGAGATACGCAGTATTTT | CASSNWGDTQYF
TRBJ2-3 | TRBV11-2 | few | TRBD1 | TGTGCCAGCAGTAACCCTGGGACAGGGTACACAGATACGCAGTATTTT | CASSNPGTGYTDTQYF
TRBJ1-2 | TRBV12-3/TRBV12-4 | - | - | TGTGCCAGCAGTTTCGCGGGGGGGGCAGGCTATGGCTACACCTTC | CASSFAGGAGYGYTF
TRBJ2-1 | TRBV20-1 | few | - | TGCAGTGCCCCCGAGGGCTCCACTTCCGAGCAGTTCTTC | CSAPEGSTSEQFF
TRBJ1-4 | TRBV7-2 | few | TRBD1 | TGTGCCAGCAGCTTACAGGGGGCGGTTGAAAAACTGTTTTTT | CASSLQGAVEKLFF
TRBJ1-2 | TRBV4-3 | - | - | TGCGCCAGCAGCCAAGTCCAGGAACTCTATGGCTACACCTTC | CASSQVQELYGYTF
TRBJ2-5 | TRBV6-5 | few | - | TGTGCCAGCGGGGCGGGGTACCTAGGGTACCAAGAGACCCAGTACTTC | CASGAGYLGYQETQYF
TRBJ2-7 | TRBV6-2/TRBV6-3 | few | - | TGTGCCAGCAGTTCTGGGTTTGGGGTCGAGCAGTACTTC | CASSSGFGVEQYF
TRBJ2-1 | TRBV4-3 | many | - | TGCGCCAGCAGCCACCCACTTAGGGAGTTCTTC | CASSHPLREFF
TRBJ2-4 | TRBV20-1 | - | - | TGCAGTGTCCCCCGGGACTTAGCCAAAAACATTCAGTACTTC | CSVPRDLAKNIQYF
TRBJ2-5 | TRBV7-9 | many | TRBD2 | TGTGCCAGCAGCTTGGTGTTGGGGACTAGCGAGACCCAGTACTTC | CASSLVLGTSETQYF
TRBJ2-1 | TRBV4-3 | - | TRBD2 | TGCGCCAGCAGCCAAGGAAGCGGGAGCCACAATGAGCAGTTCTTC | CASSQGSGSHNEQFF
TRBJ1-2 | TRBV2 | few | TRBD1 | TGTGCCAGCAGCCAGACCAAACCGGGACAGGTATTAGATGGCTACACCTTC | CASSQTKPGQVLDGYTF
TRBJ1-2 | TRBV6-6 | few | TRBD1 | TGTGCCAGCAGTTACTTAGGGCCGACAGGGCGTTATGGCTACACCTTC | CASSYLGPTGRYGYTF
TRBJ2-1 | TRBV11-2 | once | - | TGTGCCAGCAGCTCCTACCGGGACGGGGCGAGGAATGAGCAGTTCTTC | CASSSYRDGARNEQFF
TRBJ2-7 | TRBV20-1 | - | - | TGCAGTGCTAGAGCCACTACCAGCTCCTACGAGCAGTACTTC | CSARATTSSYEQYF
TRBJ2-1 | TRBV5-1 | many | - | TGCGCCAGCTGTCGGGACCCCCAGACGTACAATGAGCAGTTCTTC | CASCRDPQTYNEQFF